The rows below give T cell receptor beta chains drawn from one sample of a study of T cells in Graves' hyperthyroidism and ophthalmopathy. TCRdb reprocessed the multiplex PCR reads with MiXCR, giving one entry per CDR3 protein. The sample includes 150,000 to 200,000 distinct CDR3 sequences, 15% to 20% of them seen just once. Sequencing input: blood. Receptors originate from a woman between 45 and 65 years old with Graves' hyperthyroidism. The CDR3 runs from the conserved cysteine through the conserved F or W. The D gene is left open where the match is weak. Expanded clones are given a class, and other clones once, few, many or no size at all.

>NA|TRBJ1-1|medium-sized|TRBV28
CASSSWGRANTEAFF
TGTGCCAGCAGTTCCTGGGGGAGGGCGAACACTGAAGCTTTCTTT
>TRBD2|TRBJ2-1|NA|TRBV6-5
CASSYASGTLYNEQFF
TGTGCCAGCAGTTACGCGAGCGGGACCCTCTACAATGAGCAGTTCTTC
>TRBD1|TRBJ2-7|NA|TRBV12-3/TRBV12-4
CASRRQGFYEQYF
TGTGCCAGCAGACGACAGGGGTTCTACGAGCAGTACTTC
>NA|TRBJ2-5|NA|TRBV25-1
CASSGYNRETQYF
TGTGCCAGCAGTGGATACAATAGGGAGACCCAGTACTTC
>NA|TRBJ1-4|few|TRBV27
CASSLSGDRLPRYNPLQLMKNCFF
NA
>TRBD2|TRBJ2-3|many|TRBV7-2
CASSPASGGPRTQYF
TGTGCCAGCAGCCCCGCTAGCGGGGGCCCAAGGACGCAGTATTTT
>NA|TRBJ2-5|few|TRBV18
CASSPPESQETQYF
TGTGCCAGCTCACCACCGGAATCTCAAGAGACCCAGTACTTC
>NA|TRBJ2-2|many|TRBV27
CASSLLGGNTGELFF
TGTGCCAGCAGTTTATTGGGGGGGAACACCGGGGAGCTGTTTTTT
>NA|TRBJ2-1|NA|TRBV24-1
CATSDFSLEQFF
TGTGCCACCAGTGATTTCTCCCTTGAGCAGTTCTTC
>TRBD1|TRBJ2-2|many|TRBV20-1
CSVPRTGVAGELFF
TGCAGTGTACCCAGGACAGGGGTGGCCGGGGAGCTGTTTTTT